Listed below are T cell receptor beta chains from one sample, sequenced in a study of Graves' ophthalmopathy and Graves' hyperthyroidism. TCRdb reanalysed the multiplex PCR reads using MiXCR and keeps one entry per CDR3 protein. This table has some 1.1 million distinct CDR3 sequences, about 40% appearing once. The sample consisted of peripheral blood or thyroid tissue (not recorded which). The receptors derive from an adult man with Graves' hyperthyroidism. The CDR3 runs from the conserved cysteine through the conserved F or W. A D gene is named only where the DNA matches it firmly. The size field is filled for only some rows; it gives once, few, many or a size class.

size	V	J	D	DNA	CDR3
many	TRBV4-2	TRBJ2-7	TRBD1	TGTGCCAGCAGCCAACTTGACAGGGGTAACGAGCAGTACTTC	CASSQLDRGNEQYF
many	TRBV15	TRBJ2-5	TRBD2	TGTGCCACCAGCACGGGGGGACTTCGGCAACAAGAGACCCAGTACTTC	CATSTGGLRQQETQYF
-	TRBV6-5	TRBJ1-4	-	TGTGCCAGCAGTTACTCAGGGAAGGCCAGTGAAAAACTGTTTTTT	CASSYSGKASEKLFF
-	TRBV4-1	TRBJ2-7	-	TGCGCCAGCAGCCTGGCGCGACGATTCTCAGACGAGCAGTACTTC	CASSLARRFSDEQYF
many	TRBV7-9	TRBJ1-4	-	TGTGCCAGCCGGCCCTGGCAAACTAATGAAAAACTGTTTTTT	CASRPWQTNEKLFF
-	TRBV6-5	TRBJ1-1	-	TGTGCCAGCAGGGACACCGGACTTGGGGGCACTGAAGCTTTCTTT	CASRDTGLGGTEAFF
-	TRBV9	TRBJ1-2	-	TGTGCCAGCAGCTTACGAGCGGGAGCGGACTATGGCTACACCTTC	CASSLRAGADYGYTF
many	TRBV5-1	TRBJ2-2	TRBD1	TGCGCCAGCAGCTTGGCGGGACAGGGAGGCACCGGGGAGCTGTTTTTT	CASSLAGQGGTGELFF
many	TRBV10-3	TRBJ1-4	-	TGTGCCACCAAACAGAGTGCAACTAATGAAAAACTGTTTTTT	CATKQSATNEKLFF
-	TRBV19	TRBJ1-2	TRBD1	TGTGCCAGTCTACCGGGACAGGGGAAGGATGGCTACACCTTC	CASLPGQGKDGYTF
-	TRBV10-3	TRBJ2-5	-	TGTGCCATCACAAGTACAGGGCAGCAAGAGACCCAGTACTTC	CAITSTGQQETQYF
-	TRBV2	TRBJ2-7	TRBD2	TGTGCCAGCAGCAAGAATCTAGTACTAGCGGGAGGGCCTCACGAGCAGTACTTC	CASSKNLVLAGGPHEQYF
-	TRBV7-3	TRBJ2-3	TRBD2	TGTGCCAGCAGCCTTAGACTAGCGGGGTATACGCAGTATTTT	CASSLRLAGYTQYF
-	TRBV4-1	TRBJ1-4	TRBD1	TGCGCCAGCAGCCAAACAGGGGAGGAGGAAAAACTGTTTTTT	CASSQTGEEEKLFF
-	TRBV24-1	TRBJ1-2	TRBD1	TGTGCCACCAGTGATTTTGGACAGGGCGACCGCTATGGCTACACCTTC	CATSDFGQGDRYGYTF
-	TRBV7-3	TRBJ2-2	-	TGTGCCAGCACCGTCGGACCGCCGAACACCGGGGAGCTGTTTTTT	CASTVGPPNTGELFF
-	TRBV5-1	TRBJ2-7	TRBD2	TGCGCCAGCTCGGCTAGCGGGTTCCACGAGCAGTACTTC	CASSASGFHEQYF
few	TRBV9	TRBJ1-3	-	TGTGCCAGCAGCGCCCAGGAACTCTCTGGAAACACCATATATTTT	CASSAQELSGNTIYF